Listed below are T cell receptor beta chains from one sample, sequenced in a study of control samples from healthy donors and cancer patients. Clones were read by immunoSEQ multiplex PCR, and TCRdb kept only the in-frame ones, dropping some. Of 400,000 to 500,000 clones in the sample, 75% to 95% were seen once. The specimen sequenced was PBMCs. These TCRs come from a man between 40 and 49 years old with head and neck cancer. Both conserved end residues are part of each CDR3. A D gene is named only where the DNA matches it firmly. The listing skips clone size in some rows; elsewhere it reads once, few, many or a size class.

size,D,length,J,V,DNA,CDR3
.,TRBD2,18,TRBJ2-7,TRBV4-2,TGTGCCAGCAGCCAAGCCACCCGGACTAGCGGCATCACCTACGAGCAGTACTTC,CASSQATRTSGITYEQYF
.,TRBD1,18,TRBJ1-2,TRBV11-2,TGTGCCAGCAGCTCTTCCTCCGGGACAGGCCGACAGAGCTATGGCTACACCTTC,CASSSSSGTGRQSYGYTF
.,.,14,TRBJ2-5,TRBV7-2,TGTGCCAGCAGCTTAGCGTTTGGACAAGAGACCCAGTACTTC,CASSLAFGQETQYF
.,.,15,TRBJ2-1,TRBV7-3,TGTGCCAGCAGCTTAAACGCGGGAACCGACAATGAGCAGTTCTTC,CASSLNAGTDNEQFF
.,.,14,TRBJ1-4,TRBV7-9,TGTGCCAGCAGCTTAGACGTCCTTAATGAAAAACTGTTTTTT,CASSLDVLNEKLFF
few,TRBD1,14,TRBJ1-2,TRBV5-1,TGCGCCAGCAGCGTGTTAGACAGGGGCTATGGCTACACCTTC,CASSVLDRGYGYTF
.,.,13,TRBJ2-3,TRBV12-3/TRBV12-4,TGTGCCAGCAGTTTAGGACTTGCCGATACGCAGTATTTT,CASSLGLADTQYF
once,.,17,TRBJ1-6,TRBV11-2,TGTGCCAGCAGCTTAAAAGGCGGGGCACCGAATAATTCACCCCTCCACTTT,CASSLKGGAPNNSPLHF
.,TRBD1,16,TRBJ2-7,TRBV3-1/TRBV3-2,TGTGCCAGCAGCCAAGAACGCCAGGGGGCACAGTACGAGCAGTACTTC,CASSQERQGAQYEQYF
.,TRBD2,17,TRBJ2-2,TRBV4-1,TGCGCCAGCAGCCGATCCCTGGGGGGGGTCTCCACCGGGGAGCTGTTTTTT,CASSRSLGGVSTGELFF
.,.,15,TRBJ2-2,TRBV9,TGTGCCAGCGGAGGAATGTGGGGAAACACCGGGGAGCTGTTTTTT,CASGGMWGNTGELFF
once,.,14,TRBJ2-3,TRBV28,TGTGCCAGCAGTAAAATAGCTGGCTCGGATACGCAGTATTTT,CASSKIAGSDTQYF
.,TRBD1,16,TRBJ2-2,TRBV30,TGTGCCTGGAGTGTATTAGGGACAGGGGTTCCCGGGGAGCTGTTTTTT,CAWSVLGTGVPGELFF
.,.,13,TRBJ2-5,TRBV19,TGTGCCAGTAGTGCCTCAGGAGGTGAGACCCAGTACTTC,CASSASGGETQYF
few,TRBD1,14,TRBJ2-7,TRBV7-9,TGTGCCAGCAGCTCCCGACAGGGAACGAGGGAGCAGTACTTC,CASSSRQGTREQYF
.,.,14,TRBJ2-2,TRBV29-1,TGCAGCGTAACCGGGGCAGAGAACACCGGGGAGCTGTTTTTT,CSVTGAENTGELFF